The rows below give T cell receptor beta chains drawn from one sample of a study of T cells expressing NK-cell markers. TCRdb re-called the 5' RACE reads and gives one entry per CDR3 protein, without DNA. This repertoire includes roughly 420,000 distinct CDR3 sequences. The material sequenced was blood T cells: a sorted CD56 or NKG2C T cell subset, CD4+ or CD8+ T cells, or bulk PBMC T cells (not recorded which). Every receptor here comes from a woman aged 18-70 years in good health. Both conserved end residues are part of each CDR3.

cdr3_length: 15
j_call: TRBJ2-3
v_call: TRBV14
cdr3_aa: CASSQQNQYTDTQYF

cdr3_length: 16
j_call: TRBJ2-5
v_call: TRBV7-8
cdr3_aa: CASSFVSGGAWETQYF

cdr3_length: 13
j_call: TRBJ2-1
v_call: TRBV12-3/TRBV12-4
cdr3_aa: CASSQTSSGVQFF

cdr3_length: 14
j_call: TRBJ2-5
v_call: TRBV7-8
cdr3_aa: CASRGETGRETQYF

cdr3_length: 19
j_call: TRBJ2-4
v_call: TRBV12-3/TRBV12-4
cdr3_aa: CASSFLGLAGGEAKNIQYF

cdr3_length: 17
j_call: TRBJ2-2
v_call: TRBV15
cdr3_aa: CATSRDNAGGRPGELFF

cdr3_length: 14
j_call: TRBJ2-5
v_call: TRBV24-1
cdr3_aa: CATSLGGKEETQYF

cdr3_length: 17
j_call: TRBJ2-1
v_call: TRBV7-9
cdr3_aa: CASSLAPGRGSYNEQFF

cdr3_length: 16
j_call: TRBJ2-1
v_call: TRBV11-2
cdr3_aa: CASSHGIQGRGFEQFF

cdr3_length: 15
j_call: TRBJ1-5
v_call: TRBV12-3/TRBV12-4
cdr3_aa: CASSPPGSSNQPQHF

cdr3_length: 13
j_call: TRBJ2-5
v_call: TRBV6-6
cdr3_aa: CASTGQTPETQYF

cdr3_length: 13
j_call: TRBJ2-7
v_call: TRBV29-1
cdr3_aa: CSVERESSYEQYF

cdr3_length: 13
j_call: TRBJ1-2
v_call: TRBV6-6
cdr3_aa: CASSLTGVRGYTF

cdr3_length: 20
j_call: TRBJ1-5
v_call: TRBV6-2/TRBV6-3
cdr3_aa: CASRWGTGARFSYSNQPQHF

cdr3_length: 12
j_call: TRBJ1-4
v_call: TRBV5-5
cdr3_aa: CASSSQGEKLFF

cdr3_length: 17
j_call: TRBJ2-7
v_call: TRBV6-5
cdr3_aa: CASSYSLAGGGSYEQYF

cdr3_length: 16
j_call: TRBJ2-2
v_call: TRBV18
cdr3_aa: CASSPRIPRVTGELFF

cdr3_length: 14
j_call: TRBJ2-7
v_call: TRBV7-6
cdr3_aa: CASSPRGNSYEQYF

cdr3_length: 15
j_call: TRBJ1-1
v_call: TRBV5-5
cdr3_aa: CASSLWDSPNTEAFF

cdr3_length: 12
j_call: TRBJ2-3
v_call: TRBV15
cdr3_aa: CATSSRGDTQYF

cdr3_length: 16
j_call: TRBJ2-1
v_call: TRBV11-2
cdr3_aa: CASSLVGTSGANEQFF

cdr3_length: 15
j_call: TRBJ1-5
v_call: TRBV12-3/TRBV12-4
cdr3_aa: CASSFSGSSNQPQHF

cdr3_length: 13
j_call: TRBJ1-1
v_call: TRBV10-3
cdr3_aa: CAIRPNRDTEAFF

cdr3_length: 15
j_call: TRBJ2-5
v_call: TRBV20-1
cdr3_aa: CSAREGGTIQETQYF

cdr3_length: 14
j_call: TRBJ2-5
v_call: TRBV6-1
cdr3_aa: CASTPGPKEETQYF

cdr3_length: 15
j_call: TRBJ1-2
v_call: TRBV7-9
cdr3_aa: CASSPTPPPRYGYTF

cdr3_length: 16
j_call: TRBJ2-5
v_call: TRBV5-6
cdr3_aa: CASSLGDREHAETQYF

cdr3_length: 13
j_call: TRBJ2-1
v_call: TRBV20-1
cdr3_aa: CSALSRWKTEQFF

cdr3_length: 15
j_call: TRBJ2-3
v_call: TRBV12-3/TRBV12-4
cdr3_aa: CASSLRAGNTDTQYF

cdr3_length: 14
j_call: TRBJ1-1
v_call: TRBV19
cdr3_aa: CASSWRQGDTEAFF

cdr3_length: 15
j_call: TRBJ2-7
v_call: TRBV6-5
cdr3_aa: CASSYGRTGPYEQYF

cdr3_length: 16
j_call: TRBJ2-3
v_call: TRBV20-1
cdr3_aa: CSAREPARPQTDTQYF

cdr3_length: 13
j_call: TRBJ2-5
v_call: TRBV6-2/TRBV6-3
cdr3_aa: CASSYYVGETQYF

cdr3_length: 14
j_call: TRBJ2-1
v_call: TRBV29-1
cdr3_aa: CSVVVQRTYNEQFF

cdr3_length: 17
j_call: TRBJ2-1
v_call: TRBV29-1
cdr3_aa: CSVVRGGWAPAYNEQFF

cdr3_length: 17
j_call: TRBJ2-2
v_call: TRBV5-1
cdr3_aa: CASSLSGVDGVTGELFF

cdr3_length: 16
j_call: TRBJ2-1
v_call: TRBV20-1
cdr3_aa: CSARDLAVGVYNEQFF

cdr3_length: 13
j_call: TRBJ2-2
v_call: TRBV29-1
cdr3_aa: CSVVLGEVGELFF

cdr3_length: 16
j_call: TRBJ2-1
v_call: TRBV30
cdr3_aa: CAWSVRASGRYNEQFF

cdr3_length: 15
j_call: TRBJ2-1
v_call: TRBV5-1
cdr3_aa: CASRHGTVGYNEQFF

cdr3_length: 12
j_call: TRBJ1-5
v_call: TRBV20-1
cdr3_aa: CSAMGGNQPQHF

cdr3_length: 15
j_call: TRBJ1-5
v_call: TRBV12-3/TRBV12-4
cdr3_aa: CASSLVSGGNQPQHF

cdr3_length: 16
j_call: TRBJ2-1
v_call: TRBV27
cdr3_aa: CASSEVSGAAYNEQFF

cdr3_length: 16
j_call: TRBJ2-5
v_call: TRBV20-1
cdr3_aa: CSARDELRSWRETQYF

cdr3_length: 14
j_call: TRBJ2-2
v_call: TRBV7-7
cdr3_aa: CASSPQGNTGELFF